Listed here are 26 T cell receptor beta chains from one sample, sequenced in a study of human T cells and chemical hapten exposure (dated by TCRdb to 2020 to 2022). The library was prepared using RACE. The listed sequencing device is NextSeq 500. TCRdb trimmed the raw reads at Q25, called clones with MiXCR and kept productive beta chains. Each CDR3 protein gets just one entry, which takes the most common genes and DNA from the rows behind it. In all, the sample holds roughly 360,000 distinct CDR3 sequences, and 4.8% of those were seen once. The biggest ten clones account for around 2% of the sample. Taken with the paper, the label for time point translates to: patch test 1, 2 weeks after DPC sensitization. The treatment or condition tag for this specimen amounts to: therapeutic diphenylcyclopropenone sensitization with weekly scalp DPC. Sequencing used whole blood, obtained in connection with sensitization to the hapten diphenylcyclopropenone (DPC). The receptors derive from a woman aged 50 to 65 with alopecia areata. Some clones in this sample may be carry-over from other donors' samples.

This clonotype was counted many times. At one boundary the junction diverges from the germline segment, which might be a read error. This chain connects TRBV12-3 or TRBV12-4 to TRBJ2-2; TRBD2 matches 9 bases. The CDR3 is 13 amino acids. The CDR3: CASRLAGAGELFF. The CDR3 DNA reads TGTGCCAGCAGGTTAGCGGGAGCCGGGGAGCTGTTTTTT.

In its sample, this clonotype was seen a few times. The chain links TRBV15 to TRBJ1-6, with D unresolved. Trimming removed 3 bases at V and 7 bases at J, with 10 bases between. Germline V gene sequence: CDR1 LNHNV, CDR2 YYDKDF (reference sequence). This CDR3 contains 14 residues. The CDR3 loop is CATSRVSDNSPLHF. The CDR3 coding sequence is TGTGCCACCAGCAGGGTATCGGACAATTCACCCCTCCACTTT.

The sample holds many counts of this clonotype. V is TRBV18 and J is TRBJ1-5; maybe TRBD1 (6 bases). V gave up 6 bases and J gave up 1 base, with 13 bases separating them. Germline CDR1 KGHSH, CDR2 LQKENI. The CDR3 length is 15 residues. The CDR3 protein is CASSVGQPSNQPQHF. The CDR3 coding sequence is TGTGCCAGCTCGGTTGGACAGCCGAGCAATCAGCCCCAGCATTTT. Full variable domain (outside the CDR3, taken from reference TRBV18 and TRBJ1-5): NAGVMQNPRHLVRRRGQEARLRCSPMKGHSHVYWYRQLPEEGLKFMVYLQKENIIDESGMPKERFSAEFPKEGPSILRIQQVVRGDSAAYFCASSVGQPSNQPQHFGDGTRLSIL.

The CDR3 spells CASSYSSPDPNQETQYF. CDR3 DNA: TGTGCCAGCAGTTACTCGAGTCCAGACCCCAACCAAGAGACCCAGTACTTC. V and J are TRBV6-6 and TRBJ2-5, with D hard to call. The CDR3 sequence is 17 residues long. Germline CDR1 MNHNY, CDR2 SVGAGI (reference sequence). Trimming shortened V by 0 bases and J by 0 bases, and 14 bases separated the two germline ends.

This clonotype was seen at least ten times. The CDR3 spells CSVDASGGPTDTQYF. CDR3 nucleotide sequence: TGCAGCGTTGATGCTAGCGGGGGCCCCACAGATACGCAGTATTTT. V usage is TRBV29-1 and J usage is TRBJ2-3; 10 nucleotides line up with TRBD2. J lost 2 bases, V lost 3 bases, and 5 bases had no gene match. This CDR3 is 15 amino acids long. CDR1 and CDR2 (germline): SQVTM, ANQGSEA.

Many counts were recorded for this clonotype. The gene calls are TRBV12-3 or TRBV12-4 and TRBJ2-5; 10 positions match TRBD1. V trimming: 6 bases; J trimming: 4 bases; junction bases outside the gene matches: 8. This CDR3 comprises 15 residues. The CDR3 coding sequence is TGTGCCAGCAGCAACAGACAGGGGGCACGAGAGACCCAGTACTTC. Translated, it gives CASSNRQGARETQYF.

In its sample, this clonotype was seen a few times. This chain joins TRBV14 and TRBJ2-5; D not certain. The CDR3 runs 14 residues. CDR1 and CDR2 from the germline V gene are SGHDN and FVKESK. Trimming cost V 0 bases and J 5 bases, with 10 bases left between them. CDR3 amino acids: CASSQESSLETQYF. CDR3 nucleotides: TGTGCCAGCAGCCAAGAATCCAGCCTGGAGACCCAGTACTTC.

This clonotype was found many times. The J gene is TRBJ2-7, the V gene TRBV27, with 10 nucleotides matching TRBD2. Germline lookup yields CDR1 MNHEY and CDR2 SMNVEV (reference sequence). This CDR3 has 13 residues. The ends lost 4 bases at V and 5 bases at J; junction bases unmatched: 2. The CDR3 bases are TGTGCCAGCAGTTCTAGCGGGAGCAACGAGCAGTACTTC. This translates into CASSSSGSNEQYF.

This clonotype was seen at least ten times. The chain combines TRBV2 with TRBJ2-3; D call uncertain. The CDR3 contains 14 residues. The V gene lost 6 bases and the J gene lost 3 bases, with 13 bases spanning the gap. The germline gives CDR1 SNHLY, CDR2 FYNNEI. The CDR3 region is CASRDRVSTDTQYF. CDR3 DNA sequence: TGTGCCAGCAGGGATCGGGTCAGTACAGATACGCAGTATTTT.

This clonotype was seen a handful of times. CDR3 sequence reads: CASSFTRSGGNTDTQYF. CDR3 coding DNA: TGTGCCAGCAGCTTCACACGTAGCGGGGGGAACACAGATACGCAGTATTTT. The V and J genes are TRBV7-8 and TRBJ2-3; 10 bases line up with TRBD2. From germline, CDR1 is SGHVS and CDR2 FQNEAQ. The CDR3 spans 17 residues. With V trimmed by 3 bases and J by 2 bases, 8 bases remained unmatched.

This clonotype occurred a few times. The chain uses TRBV7-8 and TRBJ1-1; TRBD1 matches 8 bases. The J segment lost 1 base and the V segment lost 7 bases, leaving 5 bases of the junction unmatched. Germline V gene data show CDR1 as SGHVS and CDR2 as FQNEAQ. The CDR3 sequence is 14 residues long. The CDR3 DNA reads TGTGCCAGCAATTTGGACAGGGCGAACACTGAAGCTTTCTTT. Residues: CASNLDRANTEAFF.

This clonotype was seen repeatedly, ten times or more. The gene calls are TRBV3-1 and TRBJ2-1, with D unresolved. This CDR3 has 15 amino acids. The germline CDR1 and CDR2 sequences are LGHDT and YNNKEL (reference sequence). V was trimmed by 5 bases and J by 0 bases, leaving 11 bases between them. CDR3 in amino acids: CASSARALSYNEQFF. The CDR3 nucleotides are TGTGCCAGCAGCGCAAGGGCCCTCTCCTACAATGAGCAGTTCTTC.

This clonotype was seen at least ten times. This chain connects TRBV10-3 to TRBJ2-5; TRBD1 matches 9 bases. Germline V lookup: CDR1 ENHRY, CDR2 SYGVKD. The junction had 6 bases not matched to a gene; V was cut back by 4 bases and J by 9 bases. CDR3 length equals 13 residues. CDR3 nucleotide sequence: TGTGCCATCAGTGGGACAGGGGAAGGGTCCCAGTACTTC. This sequence encodes CAISGTGEGSQYF.

The gene calls are TRBV12-3 or TRBV12-4 and TRBJ2-1; a weak D match, TRBD1 (5 bases). Trimming cost V 1 base and J 6 bases, with 10 bases left between them. CDR3 length: 14 amino acids. The chain's CDR3 is CASSLGGGVNEQFF. In DNA form, the CDR3 reads TGTGCCAGCAGTTTAGGGGGCGGTGTCAATGAGCAGTTCTTC.

The sample holds many counts of this clonotype. The rearrangement uses TRBV30 and TRBJ2-1; D may correspond to TRBD1 or TRBD2 (5 bases each). With 3 bases removed from V and 7 bases from J, the gap between germline ends came to 22 bases. Germline V gives CDR1 GTSNPN, CDR2 SVGIG (reference sequence). The CDR3 is 16 amino acids. The CDR3 is CAWSRVRQNGGNEQFF. The CDR3 DNA reads TGTGCCTGGAGCCGGGTCCGACAGAACGGCGGGAATGAGCAGTTCTTC.

Many counts were recorded for this clonotype. The chain joins TRBV20-1 to TRBJ2-2, with TRBD1 identical over 7 bases. This CDR3 has 14 amino acids. CDR1 is DFQATT and CDR2 is SNEGSKA in the germline V gene (reference sequence). The V gene end was trimmed by 3 bases and the J gene end by 2 bases; junction bases not matched to a gene: 3. Written as DNA, the CDR3 is TGCAGTGCTAGGGACAGGTTAAACACCGGGGAGCTGTTTTTT. Encoded protein: CSARDRLNTGELFF.

A remark on this clonotype: One end of the junction does not line up with germline, which may come from a read error. J is TRBJ2-3 and V is TRBV15; no definite D call. The germline V gene encodes CDR1 LNHNV and CDR2 YYDKDF (reference sequence). This CDR3 has 10 amino acids. DNA for the CDR3: TGTGCCACCAGCAGAGATACGCAGTATTTT. Amino acid sequence: CATSRDTQYF.

This clonotype was detected a few times. V gene TRBV15 combines with J gene TRBJ2-7; TRBD1 aligns across 9 bases. The CDR3 loop spans 15 amino acids. Germline assignment: CDR1 LNHNV and CDR2 YYDKDF (reference sequence). V shed 0 bases, J shed 6 bases, and the junction held 6 bases outside the gene matches. The CDR3 loop is CATSRDRGTGIEQYF. CDR3 in DNA: TGTGCCACCAGCAGAGATCGGGGGACAGGGATCGAGCAGTACTTC.

This clonotype was recorded at least ten times. This chain uses TRBV12-3 or TRBV12-4 with TRBJ1-1, with unresolved D. V was clipped by 5 bases and J by 6 bases, with 10 bases between them. This CDR3 comprises 12 residues. The CDR3 sequence is CASSQVPAEAFF. CDR3 DNA: TGTGCCAGCAGTCAAGTCCCTGCTGAAGCTTTCTTT.

This clonotype has at least ten counts. This chain connects TRBV6-2 or TRBV6-3 to TRBJ1-5, with 9 bases aligning to TRBD1. Trimming took 2 bases from V and 0 from J; bases not matched to a gene: 11. The CDR3 contains 19 residues. Germline CDR1 and CDR2: MNHEY and SVGEGT. The CDR3 loop is CASSYTPGQGINSNQPQHF. Written as DNA, the CDR3 is TGTGCCAGCAGTTACACACCGGGACAGGGAATTAATAGCAATCAGCCCCAGCATTTT.

This clonotype has at least ten counts. The CDR3 spells CASSYSVQGNSPLHF. The CDR3 DNA sequence: TGTGCCAGCAGTTACTCGGTACAGGGTAATTCACCCCTCCACTTT. This chain links TRBV6-6 with TRBJ1-6, with D perhaps TRBD1 (6 bases). The V end was cut by 0 bases, the J end by 6 bases, with 9 bases between. The V gene's germline CDR1 is MNHNY and CDR2 SVGAGI (reference sequence). The CDR3 consists of 15 residues.

This chain uses TRBV3-1 with TRBJ1-4; TRBD1 agrees at 7 bases. This CDR3 is built from 16 residues. The trim removed 2 bases at V and 0 bases at J, leaving 3 bases unmatched. The V gene's germline CDR1 is LGHDT and CDR2 YNNKEL (reference sequence). The CDR3 nucleotides are TGTGCCAGCAGCCAAATCGACAGGGCAACTAATGAAAAACTGTTTTTT. This encodes CASSQIDRATNEKLFF.

This clonotype was counted between two and nine times. The chain carries TRBV9 and TRBJ2-2, with D possibly matching TRBD1 (6 bases). The V end lost 0 bases, the J end lost 4 bases, and 10 bases lay between the germline ends. The CDR3 runs 15 residues. In germline, CDR1 is SGDLS, CDR2 YYNGEE. The CDR3 DNA reads TGTGCCAGCAGCGTAGATCCAGGGGTCACCGGGGAGCTGTTTTTT. Its translation: CASSVDPGVTGELFF.

Many counts were recorded for this clonotype. The chain links TRBV4-1 to TRBJ2-1, with unresolved D. Between the trimmed V and J ends, which lost 4 bases and 8 bases, there was a span of 15 bases. Germline lookup yields CDR1 MGHRA and CDR2 YSYEKL. The CDR3 is 14 residues long. The CDR3 spells CASSLRASSHEQFF. CDR3 DNA: TGCGCCAGCAGCCTCCGGGCTAGTAGCCATGAGCAGTTCTTC.

This chain joins TRBV5-6 and TRBJ2-7; D not resolved. The CDR3 has 12 amino acids. The V gene's germline CDR1 is SGHDT and CDR2 YYEEEE. V lost 5 bases and J 6 bases, leaving 12 bases between the germline ends. In nucleotides, the CDR3 is TGTGCCAGCAGTCGAGCCCGCTGCGAGCAGTACTTC. Encoded protein: CASSRARCEQYF.

This clonotype was counted only a few times. This rearrangement joins TRBV12-3 or TRBV12-4 to TRBJ1-5; 7 bases line up with TRBD1. V gave up 3 bases and J gave up 2 bases; unmatched junction bases: 10. The CDR3 has 17 amino acids. The CDR3 DNA sequence: TGTGCCAGCAGTTTCGGGAGGGGGCAAAGAGGCAATCAGCCCCAGCATTTT. It translates to CASSFGRGQRGNQPQHF.